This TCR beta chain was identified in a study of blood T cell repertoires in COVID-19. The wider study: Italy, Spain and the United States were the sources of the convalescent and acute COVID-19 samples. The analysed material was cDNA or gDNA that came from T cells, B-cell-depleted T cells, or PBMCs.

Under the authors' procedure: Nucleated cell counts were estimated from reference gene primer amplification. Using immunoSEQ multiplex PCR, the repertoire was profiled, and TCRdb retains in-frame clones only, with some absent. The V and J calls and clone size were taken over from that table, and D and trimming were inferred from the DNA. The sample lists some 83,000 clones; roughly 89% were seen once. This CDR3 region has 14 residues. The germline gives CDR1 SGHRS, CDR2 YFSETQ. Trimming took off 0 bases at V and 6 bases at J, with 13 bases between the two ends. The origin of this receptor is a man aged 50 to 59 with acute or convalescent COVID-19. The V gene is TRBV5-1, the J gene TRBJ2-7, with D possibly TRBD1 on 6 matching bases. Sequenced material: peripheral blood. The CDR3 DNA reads TGCGCCAGCAGCTTGGTACAGGGCGTCGGCGAGCAGTACTTC. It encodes CASSLVQGVGEQYF.